The next 20 T cell receptor beta chains were all read from a single sample in a study of cytomegalovirus exposure and HLA in healthy donors. Amplification used 60 Vbeta primers and 13 Jbeta primers. Data came from immunoSEQ multiplex PCR; TCRdb stores just in-frame clones and leaves some out. The sample has some 150,000 clones, 70% to 75% seen once. Sequenced input: PBMCs. These TCRs come from a human donor in good health.

Details on this clone: A read error may account for a junction end that differs from germline. The rearrangement links TRBV7-7 to TRBJ2-3; 11 positions match TRBD1. This CDR3 comprises 14 residues. Per germline, CDR1 SSHAT and CDR2 FNYEAQ (reference sequence). CDR3 nucleotides: TGTGCTAGCAGTCGGGACAGGGGGTCAGATACGCAGTATTTT. Encoded protein: CASSRDRGSDTQYF.

The gene calls are TRBV27 and TRBJ2-7; 8 bases are a match to TRBD2. CDR1 and CDR2 from the germline V gene are MNHEY and SMNVEV (reference sequence). Germline trimming cut 7 bases from V and 2 bases from J; bases unmatched to any gene: 7. The CDR3 is 14 residues long. The CDR3 spells CASKPRSGAYEQYF. The CDR3 DNA follows: TGTGCCAGCAAACCCCGTAGCGGGGCCTACGAGCAGTACTTC.

The J gene is TRBJ1-2, the V gene TRBV13; D gene ambiguous. CDR3 size: 15 residues. CDR1 PRHDT and CDR2 FYEKMQ come from the germline V gene (reference sequence). Trimming shortened V by 2 bases and J by 4 bases, and 14 bases separated the two germline ends. Written as DNA, the CDR3 is TGTGCCAGCAGCTTAACACAGAACGTACGCTATGGCTACACCTTC. Translated: CASSLTQNVRYGYTF.

CDR3 DNA: TGTGCCAGCAGCTCCACGGACGGGGCAACTAATGAAAAACTGTTTTTT. Its translation: CASSSTDGATNEKLFF. V usage is TRBV7-9 and J usage is TRBJ1-4; no clear D. The CDR3 totals 16 residues. Trimming removed 4 bases at V and 0 bases at J, with 12 bases between. The germline V gene encodes CDR1 SEHNR and CDR2 FQNEAQ (reference sequence).

The chain has TRBV13 and TRBJ2-3; no reliable D call. The CDR3 totals 16 residues. Trimming pared 1 base from V and 1 base from J, leaving 12 bases between. The V gene's germline CDR1 is PRHDT and CDR2 FYEKMQ (reference sequence). The CDR3 DNA follows: TGTGCCAGCAGCTTAGTTGCGGAATGGGGCACAGATACGCAGTATTTT. Residues: CASSLVAEWGTDTQYF.

The rearrangement links TRBV15 to TRBJ1-4; tentatively, D is TRBD1 (6 bases). The V gene lost 4 bases and the J gene lost 4 bases, with 16 bases spanning the gap. The CDR3 has 16 amino acids. The germline V gene encodes CDR1 LNHNV and CDR2 YYDKDF (reference sequence). CDR3 in DNA: TGTGCCACCAGCAAACAAAGGGGGAGTGGTAATGAAAAACTGTTTTTT. Translated: CATSKQRGSGNEKLFF.

The chain employs TRBV5-4 and TRBJ1-1; TRBD1 matches at 8 bases. The V segment lost 4 bases and the J segment 3 bases; nucleotides outside the gene matches: 5. CDR1 and CDR2 from the germline V gene are SGHNT and YYREEE (reference sequence). This CDR3 comprises 14 residues. CDR3 residues: CASSLQTGDTEAFF. The CDR3 DNA reads as TGTGCCAGCAGCCTACAGACAGGGGACACTGAAGCTTTCTTT.

The V call is TRBV2, the J call TRBJ2-2, with TRBD1 identical over 7 bases. The CDR3 spans 13 residues. CDR1 SNHLY and CDR2 FYNNEI come from the germline V gene. The V gene end was trimmed by 8 bases and the J gene end by 7 bases; junction bases not matched to a gene: 7. The CDR3 reads CASQRGRGGELFF. DNA for the CDR3: TGTGCCAGCCAAAGGGGGCGAGGCGGGGAGCTGTTTTTT.

This sequence joins TRBV5-1 and TRBJ2-2; 7 positions match TRBD1. The germline CDR1 and CDR2 sequences are SGHRS and YFSETQ. There are 15 residues in the CDR3. J was trimmed by 7 bases and V by 4 bases; bases with no gene match: 10. The CDR3 is CASSLRQGTGGELFF. In DNA, the CDR3 is TGCGCCAGCAGCCTCCGACAGGGAACGGGCGGGGAGCTGTTTTTT.

The chain combines TRBV7-8 with TRBJ1-1; TRBD1 aligns across 9 bases. Per the germline V gene, CDR1 is SGHVS and CDR2 is FQNEAQ. V gave up 5 bases and J gave up 0 bases; unmatched junction bases: 7. This CDR3 region has 16 residues. The DNA for the CDR3 is TGTGCCAGCAGCGCTCGGGACAGGGCCATGAACACTGAAGCTTTCTTT. Translated, it gives CASSARDRAMNTEAFF. Looking up the rest from reference TRBV7-8 and TRBJ1-1 gives the full variable domain: GAGVSQSPRYKVAKRGQDVALRCDPISGHVSLFWYQQALGQGPEFLTYFQNEAQLDKSGLPSDRFFAERPEGSVSTLKIQRTQQEDSAVYLCASSARDRAMNTEAFFGQGTRLTVV.

The V call is TRBV9, the J call TRBJ2-5; the D gene is possibly TRBD2 (7 bases). The V gene's germline CDR1 is SGDLS and CDR2 YYNGEE. V was cut by 2 bases and J by 5 bases, with 16 bases left in between. This CDR3 comprises 15 residues. CDR3 coding DNA: TGTGCCAGCAGCGTTGGGGGGGGAGGGGGGGAGACCCAGTACTTC. It is translated as CASSVGGGGGETQYF. Drawing the rest from reference TRBV9 and TRBJ2-5, the complete variable domain is DSGVTQTPKHLITATGQRVTLRCSPRSGDLSVYWYQQSLDQGLQFLIQYYNGEERAKGNILERFSAQQFPDLHSELNLSSLELGDSALYFCASSVGGGGGETQYFGPGTRLLVL.

The V call is TRBV28, the J call TRBJ2-5; 10 bases line up with TRBD2. V lost 5 bases, J lost 4 bases, and 4 bases stayed unmatched. There are 14 residues in the CDR3. The V gene's germline CDR1 is MDHEN and CDR2 SYDVKM. As DNA, the CDR3 is TGTGCCAGCAGTCGAACTAGCGGGGCAGAGACCCAGTACTTC. It specifies CASSRTSGAETQYF.

This chain links TRBV7-6 with TRBJ2-1; a weak D match, TRBD1 (6 bases). CDR3 length: 14 amino acids. Trimming took off 1 base at V and 8 bases at J, with 12 bases between the two ends. Per the germline V gene, CDR1 is SGHVS and CDR2 is FNYEAQ. In DNA form, the CDR3 reads TGTGCCAGCAGCTTAGAATCAGGGGTGTATGAGCAGTTCTTC. It yields the protein CASSLESGVYEQFF.

CDR3 protein: CASSPSGDEQYF. The CDR3 DNA reads TGTGCCAGCTCACCATCAGGGGACGAGCAGTACTTC. The chain recombines TRBV18 with TRBJ2-7; possible D gene TRBD1, 6 bases. The CDR3 runs to 12 residues. CDR1 and CDR2 (germline): KGHSH, LQKENI. Trimming left V 2 bases short and J 5 bases short, with 7 bases between.

This chain connects TRBV7-2 to TRBJ1-3, with 10 bases matching TRBD1. J was trimmed by 2 bases and V by 2 bases; bases with no gene match: 3. Per germline, CDR1 SGHTA and CDR2 FQGNSA. The length of the CDR3 is 16 residues. The DNA for the CDR3 is TGTGCCAGCAGCTTATCCGGGACAGGGGCTGGAAACACCATATATTTT. Amino acids: CASSLSGTGAGNTIYF. Variable domain in full (rest from reference TRBV7-2 and TRBJ1-3): GAGVSQSPSNKVTEKGKDVELRCDPISGHTALYWYRQSLGQGLEFLIYFQGNSAPDKSGLPSDRFSAERTGGSVSTLTIQRTQQEDSAVYLCASSLSGTGAGNTIYFGEGSWLTVV.

The rearrangement links TRBV4-1 to TRBJ2-4; 8 bases align to TRBD1. Germline V gives CDR1 MGHRA, CDR2 YSYEKL. V gave up 2 bases and J gave up 9 bases; unmatched junction bases: 9. The CDR3 has 15 amino acids. As DNA, the CDR3 is TGCGCCAGCAGCCAACCGGACAGGGTGGGGAGCATTCAGTACTTC. Its translation: CASSQPDRVGSIQYF.

The chain links TRBV6-1 to TRBJ2-1; 9 bases align to TRBD2. This CDR3 contains 15 residues. Germline V CDR1 and CDR2: MNHNS, SASEGT. V lost 5 bases and J lost 2; bases outside the gene matches: 4. This CDR3 is CASSNERGAYNEQFF. The CDR3 DNA reads TGTGCCAGCAGTAACGAGCGGGGGGCCTACAATGAGCAGTTCTTC.

In this sample, this clone turned up a few times. The V and J genes are TRBV2 and TRBJ1-2; a possible D gene is TRBD1 (5 bases). This CDR3 has 15 amino acids. Deletions cut 5 bases from V and 5 bases from J, with 18 bases between. The germline V gene encodes CDR1 SNHLY and CDR2 FYNNEI. Here the CDR3 reads CASSLHRNPVYGYTF. The CDR3 nucleotides read TGTGCCAGCAGTCTGCACAGGAATCCGGTGTATGGCTACACCTTC. Full variable domain (remainder filled in from reference TRBV2 and TRBJ1-2): EPEVTQTPSHQVTQMGQEVILRCVPISNHLYFYWYRQILGQKVEFLVSFYNNEISEKSEIFDDQFSVERPDGSNFTLKIRSTKLEDSAMYFCASSLHRNPVYGYTFGSGTRLTVV.

CDR3 residues: CSVDPGTGGTEAFF. The CDR3 DNA is TGCAGCGTTGACCCCGGGACAGGGGGCACTGAAGCTTTCTTT. The chain uses TRBV29-1 and TRBJ1-1; 11 bases are shared with TRBD1. The V segment lost 3 bases and the J segment 4 bases; nucleotides outside the gene matches: 4. The CDR3 totals 14 residues. The germline gives CDR1 SQVTM, CDR2 ANQGSEA.

This clone was picked up a small number of times. The genes are TRBV27 and TRBJ1-3, with a possible D match to TRBD1 (6 bases). This CDR3 has 15 residues. Germline V gene sequence: CDR1 MNHEY, CDR2 SMNVEV (reference sequence). V was pared by 6 bases and J by 3 bases, with 15 bases between. The CDR3 DNA is TGTGCCAGCAGACAACAGGGAAACGTTGGAAACACCATATATTTT. Its protein is CASRQQGNVGNTIYF.